This T cell receptor beta chain was sequenced for a study of T cell responses to AZD1222 COVID-19 vaccine. Findings and caveats of the study: Rises in breadth and depth of Spike-specific TCRs came after two AZD1222 doses. Repertoire samples came only from after the peak T cell response. Recipients of AZD1222 seropositive at baseline numbered only 5 or 6. In a largely white British group with more females than males, clonal diversity was possibly underestimated.

The repertoire was sequenced with immunoSEQ multiplex PCR; TCRdb's copy has only in-frame clones and lacks some. The sample has around 130,000 clones, 94% seen once. The CDR3 is 13 amino acids. V gave up 1 base and J gave up 4 bases, with 6 bases separating them. CDR1 and CDR2 (germline): MGHRA, YSYEKL. As regards this clone: Antigen specificity is unknown.

The sequence was obtained from an adult in good health. Sequences were derived from peripheral blood, sampled on day 0 of AZD1222 vaccination. V usage is TRBV4-1 and J usage is TRBJ2-3; D gene ambiguous. CDR3: CASSQVGPDTQYF. The CDR3 DNA sequence: TGCGCCAGCAGCCAAGTTGGTCCAGATACGCAGTATTTT.